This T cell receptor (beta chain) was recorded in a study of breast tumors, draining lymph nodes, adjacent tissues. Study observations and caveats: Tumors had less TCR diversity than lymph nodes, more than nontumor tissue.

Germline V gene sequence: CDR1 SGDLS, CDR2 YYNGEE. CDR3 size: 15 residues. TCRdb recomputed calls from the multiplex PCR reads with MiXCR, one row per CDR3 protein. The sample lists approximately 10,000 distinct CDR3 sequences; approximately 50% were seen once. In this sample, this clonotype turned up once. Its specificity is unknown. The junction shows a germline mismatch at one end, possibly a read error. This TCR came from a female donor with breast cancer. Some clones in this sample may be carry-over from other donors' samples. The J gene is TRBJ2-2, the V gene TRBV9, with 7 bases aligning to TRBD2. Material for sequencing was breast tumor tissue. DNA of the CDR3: TGTGCCAGCAGCGTAAGCGGGAAGGCAACCGGGGAGCCGTTTTTT. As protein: CASSVSGKATGEPFF.